This TCR beta chain was captured in a study of blood T cells in healthy people across ages. Study at large: Template switching picked up about one barcoded beta molecule for each two T cells.

CDR1 is MNHEY, CDR2 SVGAGI, per germline. Losses at the gene ends were 8 bases for V and 6 bases for J; bases not matched to a gene: 2. The CDR3 consists of 13 residues. Donors were healthy Caucasian individuals from Russia aged about 6 to 90. Extraction yielded at least 5 micrograms of total RNA per sample. Sample-barcoded 5' priming and a J-beta primer mix drove a second PCR of about 6 to 12 cycles. Every cDNA molecule carried a tag from a template-switch adaptor bearing 12 random nucleotides. In TCRdb, the 5' RACE reads were re-called with MiXCR into one record per CDR3 protein. The table has over 1,200,000 distinct CDR3 sequences, approximately 63% seen once.

Sequencing was performed on blood. The chain carries TRBV6-5 and TRBJ2-1; 12 bases line up with TRBD2. The source is a man aged 18 to 29 in good health. The CDR3, as DNA: TGTGCCAGCTGGACTAGCGGGGTCAATGAGCAGTTCTTC. Translation gives CASWTSGVNEQFF.